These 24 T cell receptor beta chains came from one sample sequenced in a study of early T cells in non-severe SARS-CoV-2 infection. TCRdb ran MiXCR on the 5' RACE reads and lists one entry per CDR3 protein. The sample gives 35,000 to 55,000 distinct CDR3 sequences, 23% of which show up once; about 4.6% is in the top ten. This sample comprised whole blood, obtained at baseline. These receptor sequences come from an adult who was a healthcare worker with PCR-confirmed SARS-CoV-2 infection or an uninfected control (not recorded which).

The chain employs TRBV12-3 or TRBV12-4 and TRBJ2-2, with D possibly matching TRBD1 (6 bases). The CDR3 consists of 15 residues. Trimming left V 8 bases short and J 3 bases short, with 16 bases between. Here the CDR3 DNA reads TGTGCCAGCGGACCACAGGGAACCTACACCGGGGAGCTGTTTTTT. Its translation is CASGPQGTYTGELFF.

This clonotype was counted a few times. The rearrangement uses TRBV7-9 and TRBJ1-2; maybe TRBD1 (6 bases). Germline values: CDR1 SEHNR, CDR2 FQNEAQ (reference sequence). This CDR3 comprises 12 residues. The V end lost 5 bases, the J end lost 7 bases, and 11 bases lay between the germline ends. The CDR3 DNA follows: TGTGCCAGCAGCATAACAGGGTTTGGCTACACCTTC. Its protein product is CASSITGFGYTF.

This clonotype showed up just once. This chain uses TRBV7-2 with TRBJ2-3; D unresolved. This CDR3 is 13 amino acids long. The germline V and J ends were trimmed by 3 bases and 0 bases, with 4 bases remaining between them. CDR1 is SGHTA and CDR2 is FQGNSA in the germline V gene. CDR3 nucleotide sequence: TGTGCCAGCAGCTTTCCTAGCACAGATACGCAGTATTTT. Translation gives CASSFPSTDTQYF.

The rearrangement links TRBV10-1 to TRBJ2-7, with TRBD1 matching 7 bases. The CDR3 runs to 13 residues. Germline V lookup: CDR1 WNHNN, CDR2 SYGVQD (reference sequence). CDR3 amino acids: CANRGLERYEQYF. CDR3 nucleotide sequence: TGCGCTAATAGGGGGCTAGAGCGCTACGAGCAGTACTTC.

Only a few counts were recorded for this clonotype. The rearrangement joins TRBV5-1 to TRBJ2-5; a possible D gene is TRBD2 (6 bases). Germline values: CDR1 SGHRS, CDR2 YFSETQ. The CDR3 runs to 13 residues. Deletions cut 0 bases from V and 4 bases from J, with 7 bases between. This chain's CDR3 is CASSLGGAETQYF. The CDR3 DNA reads TGCGCCAGCAGCTTGGGCGGGGCAGAGACCCAGTACTTC.

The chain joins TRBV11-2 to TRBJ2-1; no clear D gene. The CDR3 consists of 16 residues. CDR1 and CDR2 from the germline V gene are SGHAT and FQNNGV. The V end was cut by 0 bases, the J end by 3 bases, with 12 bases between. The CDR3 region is CASSLDRSGYYNEQFF. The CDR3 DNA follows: TGTGCCAGCAGCTTAGATAGATCCGGGTACTACAATGAGCAGTTCTTC.

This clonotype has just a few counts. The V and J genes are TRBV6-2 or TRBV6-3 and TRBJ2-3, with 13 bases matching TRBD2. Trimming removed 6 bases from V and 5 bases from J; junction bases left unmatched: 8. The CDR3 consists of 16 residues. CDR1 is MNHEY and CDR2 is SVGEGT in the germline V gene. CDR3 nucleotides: TGTGCCAGCAGCCTCCCACTAGCGGGGGGGAGAGATACGCAGTATTTT. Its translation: CASSLPLAGGRDTQYF.

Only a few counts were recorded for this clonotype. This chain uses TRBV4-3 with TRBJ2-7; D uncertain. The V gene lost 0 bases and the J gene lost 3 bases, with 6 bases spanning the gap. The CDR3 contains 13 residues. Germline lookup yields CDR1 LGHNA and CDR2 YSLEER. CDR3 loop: CASSQDDGYEQYF. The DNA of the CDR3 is TGCGCCAGCAGCCAAGATGATGGCTACGAGCAGTACTTC.

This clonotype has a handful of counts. CDR3 in amino acids: CASSFLGLAGEETQYF. In DNA form, the CDR3 reads TGTGCCAGCAGCTTCCTCGGACTAGCGGGGGAAGAGACCCAGTACTTC. This sequence joins TRBV11-2 and TRBJ2-5; TRBD2 matches at 13 bases. CDR3 size: 16 residues. The junction had 4 bases not matched to a gene; V was cut back by 3 bases and J by 3 bases. Germline CDR1 reads SGHAT; CDR2 reads FQNNGV.

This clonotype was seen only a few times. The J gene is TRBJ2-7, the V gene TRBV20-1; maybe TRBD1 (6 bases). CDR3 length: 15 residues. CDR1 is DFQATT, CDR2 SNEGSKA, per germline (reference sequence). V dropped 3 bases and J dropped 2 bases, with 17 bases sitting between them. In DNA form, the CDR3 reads TGCAGTGCTAGGATAGACAGGCCTAGAACCTACGAGCAGTACTTC. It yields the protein CSARIDRPRTYEQYF.

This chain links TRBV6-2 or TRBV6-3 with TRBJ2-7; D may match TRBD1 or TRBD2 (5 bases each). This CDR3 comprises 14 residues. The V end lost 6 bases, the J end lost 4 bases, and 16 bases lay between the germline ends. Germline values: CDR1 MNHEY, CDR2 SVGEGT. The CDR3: CASRSGTASYEQYF. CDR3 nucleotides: TGTGCCAGCAGATCCGGGACCGCATCATACGAGCAGTACTTC.

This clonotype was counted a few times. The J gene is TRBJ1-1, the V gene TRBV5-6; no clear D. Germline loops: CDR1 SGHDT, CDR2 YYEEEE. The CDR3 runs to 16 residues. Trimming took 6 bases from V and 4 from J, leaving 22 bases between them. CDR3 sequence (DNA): TGTGCCAGCACCACCCCCATGAAGGGTGCGGGCACTGAAGCTTTCTTT. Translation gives CASTTPMKGAGTEAFF.

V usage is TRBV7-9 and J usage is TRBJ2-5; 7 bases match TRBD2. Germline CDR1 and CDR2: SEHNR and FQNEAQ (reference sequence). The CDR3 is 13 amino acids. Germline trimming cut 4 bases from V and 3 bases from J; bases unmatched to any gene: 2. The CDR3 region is CASSWGREETQYF. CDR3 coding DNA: TGTGCCAGCAGCTGGGGGAGGGAAGAGACCCAGTACTTC.

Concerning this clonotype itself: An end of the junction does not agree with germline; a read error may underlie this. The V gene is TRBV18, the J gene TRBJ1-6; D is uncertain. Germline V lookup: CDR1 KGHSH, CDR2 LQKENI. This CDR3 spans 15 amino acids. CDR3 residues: CVSSPEQSYNSPLHF. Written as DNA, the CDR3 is TGTGTCAGCTCACCGGAACAGTCTTATAATTCACCCCTCCACTTT.

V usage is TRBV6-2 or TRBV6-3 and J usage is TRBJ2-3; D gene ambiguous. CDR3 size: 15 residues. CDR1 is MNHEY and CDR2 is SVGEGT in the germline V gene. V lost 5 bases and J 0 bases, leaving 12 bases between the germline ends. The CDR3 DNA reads TGTGCCAGCAGTCCCGGATGGCGTAGCACAGATACGCAGTATTTT. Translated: CASSPGWRSTDTQYF.

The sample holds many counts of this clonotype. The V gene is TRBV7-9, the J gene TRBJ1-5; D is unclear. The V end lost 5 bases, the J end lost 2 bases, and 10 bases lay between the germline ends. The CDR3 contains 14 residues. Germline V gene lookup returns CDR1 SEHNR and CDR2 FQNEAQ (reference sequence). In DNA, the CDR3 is TGTGCCAGCAGCATGAGCGGTGGCAATCAGCCCCAGCATTTT. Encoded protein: CASSMSGGNQPQHF.

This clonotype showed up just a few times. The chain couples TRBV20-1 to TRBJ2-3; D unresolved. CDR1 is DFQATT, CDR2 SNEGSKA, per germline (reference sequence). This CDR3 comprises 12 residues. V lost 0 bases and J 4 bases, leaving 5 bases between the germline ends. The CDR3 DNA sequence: TGCAGTGCTAGAGATTTCGCAGATACGCAGTATTTT. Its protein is CSARDFADTQYF.

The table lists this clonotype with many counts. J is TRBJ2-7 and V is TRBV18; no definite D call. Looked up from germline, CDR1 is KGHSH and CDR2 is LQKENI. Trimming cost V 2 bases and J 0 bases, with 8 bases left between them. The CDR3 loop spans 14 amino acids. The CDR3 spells CASSPIQSSYEQYF. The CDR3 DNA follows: TGTGCCAGCTCACCAATCCAGAGCTCCTACGAGCAGTACTTC.

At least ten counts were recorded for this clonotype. The CDR3 DNA sequence: TGTGCCAGCAGCTTATCGGTTAACACTGAAGCTTTCTTT. Translated, it gives CASSLSVNTEAFF. The chain has TRBV7-9 and TRBJ1-1; D remains ambiguous. Germline V gene data show CDR1 as SEHNR and CDR2 as FQNEAQ (reference sequence). This CDR3 comprises 13 residues. The ends were cut back, 2 bases at V and 2 bases at J, with 6 bases in the middle. Full variable domain (outside the CDR3, taken from reference TRBV7-9 and TRBJ1-1): DTGVSQNPRHKITKRGQNVTFRCDPISEHNRLYWYRQTLGQGPEFLTYFQNEAQLEKSRLLSDRFSAERPKGSFSTLEIQRTEQGDSAMYLCASSLSVNTEAFFGQGTRLTVV.

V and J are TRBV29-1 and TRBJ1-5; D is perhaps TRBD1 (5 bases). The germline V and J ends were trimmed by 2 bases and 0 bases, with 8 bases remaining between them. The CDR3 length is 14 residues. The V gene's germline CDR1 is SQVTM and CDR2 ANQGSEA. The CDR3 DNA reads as TGCAGCGTTGAAACAGGTTATAGCAATCAGCCCCAGCATTTT. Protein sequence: CSVETGYSNQPQHF.

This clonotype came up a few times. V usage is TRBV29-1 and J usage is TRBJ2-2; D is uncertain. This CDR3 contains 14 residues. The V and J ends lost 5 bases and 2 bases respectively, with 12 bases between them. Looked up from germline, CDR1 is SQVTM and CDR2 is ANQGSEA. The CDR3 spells CSVRAFPNTGELFF. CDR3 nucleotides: TGCAGCGTTCGGGCCTTTCCCAACACCGGGGAGCTGTTTTTT.

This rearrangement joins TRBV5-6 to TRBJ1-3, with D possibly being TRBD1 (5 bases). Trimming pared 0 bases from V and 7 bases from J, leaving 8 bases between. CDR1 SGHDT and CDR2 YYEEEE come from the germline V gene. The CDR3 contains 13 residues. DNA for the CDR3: TGTGCCAGCAGCTTGGGCCAGGGCAACACCATATATTTT. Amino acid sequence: CASSLGQGNTIYF.

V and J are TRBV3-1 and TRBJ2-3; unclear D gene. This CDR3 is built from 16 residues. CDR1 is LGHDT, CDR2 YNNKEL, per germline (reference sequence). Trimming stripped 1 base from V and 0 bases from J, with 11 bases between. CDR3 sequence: CASSQVRGPSTDTQYF. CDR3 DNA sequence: TGTGCCAGCAGCCAAGTTCGCGGACCTAGCACAGATACGCAGTATTTT.

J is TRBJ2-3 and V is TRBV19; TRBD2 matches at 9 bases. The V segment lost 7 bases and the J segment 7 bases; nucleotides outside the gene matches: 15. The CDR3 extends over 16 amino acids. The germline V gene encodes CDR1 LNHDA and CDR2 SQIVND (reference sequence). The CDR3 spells CASTRLGGSGGHTQYF. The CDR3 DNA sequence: TGTGCCAGTACACGCCTCGGGGGTAGCGGGGGACATACGCAGTATTTT.